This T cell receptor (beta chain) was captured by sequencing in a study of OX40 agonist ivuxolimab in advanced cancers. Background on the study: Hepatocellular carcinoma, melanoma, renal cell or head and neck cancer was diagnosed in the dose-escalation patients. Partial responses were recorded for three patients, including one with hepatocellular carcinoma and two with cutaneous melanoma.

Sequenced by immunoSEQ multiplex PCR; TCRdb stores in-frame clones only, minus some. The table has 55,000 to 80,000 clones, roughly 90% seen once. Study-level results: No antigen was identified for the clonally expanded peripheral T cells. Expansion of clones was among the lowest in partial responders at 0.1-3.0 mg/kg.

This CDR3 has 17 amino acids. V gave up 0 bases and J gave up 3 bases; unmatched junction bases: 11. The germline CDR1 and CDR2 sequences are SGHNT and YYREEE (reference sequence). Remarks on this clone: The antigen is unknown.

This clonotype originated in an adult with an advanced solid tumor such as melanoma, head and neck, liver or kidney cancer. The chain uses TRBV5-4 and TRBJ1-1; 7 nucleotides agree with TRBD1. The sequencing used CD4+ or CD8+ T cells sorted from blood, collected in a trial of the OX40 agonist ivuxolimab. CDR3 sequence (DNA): TGTGCCAGCAGCTTGGCCGCGGGCCAGGGGGGACACACTGAAGCTTTCTTT. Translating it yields CASSLAAGQGGHTEAFF.